This T cell receptor (beta chain) came from a study of blood T cell repertoires in COVID-19. Background on the study: Whether acute or convalescent, the COVID-19 samples came from the United States, Italy and Spain. In each case, the material was cDNA or gDNA derived from T cells, B-cell-depleted T cells, or PBMCs.

Original data processing: Scientists estimated how many nucleated cells there were by amplifying reference gene primers. The table came from immunoSEQ multiplex PCR; TCRdb's copy has only in-frame clones and leaves some out. The V and J calls and clone size were taken over from that table, and D and trimming were inferred from the DNA. The sample holds fewer than 500,000 clones, 70% to 90% seen once. The germline gives CDR1 LNHDA, CDR2 SQIVND (reference sequence). This CDR3 is built from 15 residues. V lost 10 bases, J lost 3 bases, and 21 bases lay in between. What was sequenced was peripheral blood. The V and J genes are TRBV19 and TRBJ1-1; TRBD1 might be the D (6 bases). The sequence was collected from a man younger than 30 with COVID-19, enrolled during active disease. The CDR3 sequence is CAKLVVQGCHTEAFF. The CDR3 nucleotides are TGTGCCAAATTAGTAGTACAGGGTTGCCACACTGAAGCTTTCTTT.